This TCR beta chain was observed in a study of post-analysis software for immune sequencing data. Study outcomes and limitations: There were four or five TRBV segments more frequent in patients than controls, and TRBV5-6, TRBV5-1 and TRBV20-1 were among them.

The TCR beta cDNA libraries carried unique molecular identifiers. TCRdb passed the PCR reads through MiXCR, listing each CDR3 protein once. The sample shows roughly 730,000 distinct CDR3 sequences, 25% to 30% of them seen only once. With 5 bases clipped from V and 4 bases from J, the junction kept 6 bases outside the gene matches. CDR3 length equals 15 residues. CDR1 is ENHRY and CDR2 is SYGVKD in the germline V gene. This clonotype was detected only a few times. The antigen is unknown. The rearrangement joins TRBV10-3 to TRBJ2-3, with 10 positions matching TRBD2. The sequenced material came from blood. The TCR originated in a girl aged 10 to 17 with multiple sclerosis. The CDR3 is CAISSGRAPSDTQYF. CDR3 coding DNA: TGTGCCATCAGTAGCGGGAGGGCCCCCTCAGATACGCAGTATTTT.